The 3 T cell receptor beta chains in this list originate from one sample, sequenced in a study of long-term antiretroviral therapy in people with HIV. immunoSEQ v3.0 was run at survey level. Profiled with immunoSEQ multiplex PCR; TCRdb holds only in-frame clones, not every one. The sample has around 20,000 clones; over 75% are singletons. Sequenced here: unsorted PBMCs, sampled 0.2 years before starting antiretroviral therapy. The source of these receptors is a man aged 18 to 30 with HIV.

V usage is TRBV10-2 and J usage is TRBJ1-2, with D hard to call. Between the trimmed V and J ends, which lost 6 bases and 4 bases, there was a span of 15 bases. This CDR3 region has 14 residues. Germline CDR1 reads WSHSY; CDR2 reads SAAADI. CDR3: CASSEAWEFYGYTF. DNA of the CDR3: TGCGCCAGCAGCGAAGCTTGGGAGTTCTATGGCTACACCTTC.

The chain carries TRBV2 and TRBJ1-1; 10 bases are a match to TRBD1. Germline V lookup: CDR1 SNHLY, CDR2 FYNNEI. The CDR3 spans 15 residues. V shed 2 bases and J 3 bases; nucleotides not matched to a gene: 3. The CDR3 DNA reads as TGTGCCAGCAGTGAAAGGGACAGGGGTTACACTGAAGCTTTCTTT. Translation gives CASSERDRGYTEAFF.

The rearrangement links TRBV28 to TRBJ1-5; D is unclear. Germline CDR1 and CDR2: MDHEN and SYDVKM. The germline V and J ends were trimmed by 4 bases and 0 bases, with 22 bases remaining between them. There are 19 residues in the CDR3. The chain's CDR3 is CASSSSSWEMGYSNQPQHF. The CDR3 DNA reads TGTGCCAGCAGTTCTTCTTCTTGGGAGATGGGATATAGCAATCAGCCCCAGCATTTT.